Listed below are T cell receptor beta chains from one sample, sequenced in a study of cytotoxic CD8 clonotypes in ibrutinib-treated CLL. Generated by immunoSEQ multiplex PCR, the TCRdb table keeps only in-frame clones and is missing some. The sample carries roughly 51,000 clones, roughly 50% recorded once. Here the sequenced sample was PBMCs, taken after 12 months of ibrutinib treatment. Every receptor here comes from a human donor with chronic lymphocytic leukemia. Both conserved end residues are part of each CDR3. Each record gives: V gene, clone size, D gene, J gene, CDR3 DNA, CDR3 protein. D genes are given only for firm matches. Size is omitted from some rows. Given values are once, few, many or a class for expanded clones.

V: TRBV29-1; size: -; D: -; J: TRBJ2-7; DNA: TGCAGCGTTGAAAATACAGGGAACAACGAGCAGTACTTC; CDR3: CSVENTGNNEQYF
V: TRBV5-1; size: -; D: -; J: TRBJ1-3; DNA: TGCGCCAGCAGCTTGGATCTCAATACGCAAGGAAACACCATATATTTT; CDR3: CASSLDLNTQGNTIYF
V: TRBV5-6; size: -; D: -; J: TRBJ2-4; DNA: TGTGCCAGCAGCTTAAGGTACTTC; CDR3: CASSLRYF
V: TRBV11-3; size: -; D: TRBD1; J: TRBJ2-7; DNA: TGTGCCAGCAGCCCTCGCGGACAGGGTGGGCGCGAGCAGTACTTC; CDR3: CASSPRGQGGREQYF
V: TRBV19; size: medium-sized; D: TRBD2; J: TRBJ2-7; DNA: TGTGCCAGTAGTTTCACTAGCGGGACACCTTACGAGCAGTACTTC; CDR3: CASSFTSGTPYEQYF
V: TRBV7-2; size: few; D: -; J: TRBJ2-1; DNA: TGTGCCAGCAGCCTTCAGGGTAACTACAATGAGCAGTTCTTC; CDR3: CASSLQGNYNEQFF
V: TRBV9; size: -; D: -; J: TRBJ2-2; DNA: TGTGCCAGCAGCCCAGAGTCTATGCGCCGTGGCGGGGAGCTGTTTTTT; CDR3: CASSPESMRRGGELFF
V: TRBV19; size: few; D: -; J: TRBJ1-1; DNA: TGTGCCAGTAGTGTCGGGGCTGTGGGTGGTGAAGCTTTCTTT; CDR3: CASSVGAVGGEAFF
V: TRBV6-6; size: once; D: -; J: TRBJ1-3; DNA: TGTGCCAGCAGTTGGGCTTCTGGAAACACCATATATTTT; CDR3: CASSWASGNTIYF
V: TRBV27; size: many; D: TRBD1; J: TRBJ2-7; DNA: TGTGCCAGCAGCTTTGTGGACAGGCGTTCCTACGAGCAGTACTTC; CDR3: CASSFVDRRSYEQYF
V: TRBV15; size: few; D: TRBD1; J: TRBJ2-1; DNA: TGTGCCACCAGGCGGACAGGGGAGCTGTTCTTC; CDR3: CATRRTGELFF
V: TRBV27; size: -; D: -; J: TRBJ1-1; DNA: TGTGCCAGCAGTCTAACCCCGGAGGTTACTGAAGCTTTCTTT; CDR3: CASSLTPEVTEAFF
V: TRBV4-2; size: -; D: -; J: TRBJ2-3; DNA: TGTGCCAGCAGCTCCTCCTGGAGCACAGATACGCAGTATTTT; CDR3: CASSSSWSTDTQYF
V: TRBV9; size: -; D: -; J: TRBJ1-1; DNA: TGTGCCAGCAGCGCACTTTTGGGCGCCGCGGGTAACACTGAAGCTTTCTTT; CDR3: CASSALLGAAGNTEAFF
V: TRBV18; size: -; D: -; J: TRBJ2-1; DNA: TGTGCCAGCTCACCCACAGCTAATGAGCAGTTCTTC; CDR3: CASSPTANEQFF
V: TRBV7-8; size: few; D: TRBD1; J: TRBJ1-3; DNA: TGTGCCAGCAGCTCGACAGGGGGCTTTGGAAACACCATATATTTT; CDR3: CASSSTGGFGNTIYF
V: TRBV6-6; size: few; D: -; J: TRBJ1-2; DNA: TGTGCCAGCAGTTACCGGGGCGAGACGGGCGATTACACCTTC; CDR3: CASSYRGETGDYTF
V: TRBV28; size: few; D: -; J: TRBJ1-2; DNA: TGTGCCAGCAGGGAGGGGTACTATGGCTACACCTTC; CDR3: CASREGYYGYTF
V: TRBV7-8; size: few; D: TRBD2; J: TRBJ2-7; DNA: TGTGCCAGCAGCTTAGTAGGTAGCGGGAGCCCCTACGAGCAGTACTTC; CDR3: CASSLVGSGSPYEQYF
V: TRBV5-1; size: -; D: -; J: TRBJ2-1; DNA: TGCGCCAGCAGCTCCACCCCTAACTACTTCAATGAGCAGTTCTTC; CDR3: CASSSTPNYFNEQFF
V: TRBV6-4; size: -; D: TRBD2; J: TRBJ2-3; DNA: TGTGCCAGCAGTGCCGGGACTAGAGGATCACATACGCAGTATTTT; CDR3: CASSAGTRGSHTQYF
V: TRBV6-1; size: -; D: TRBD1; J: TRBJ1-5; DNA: TGTGCCAGCAGTGGGGCAGGGGGCAGCAGCCAGCCCCAGCATTTT; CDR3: CASSGAGGSSQPQHF
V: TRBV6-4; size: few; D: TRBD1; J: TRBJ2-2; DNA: TGTGCCAGCAGTGGCCAGGGGGTAGGAACCGGGGAGCTGTTTTTT; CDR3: CASSGQGVGTGELFF
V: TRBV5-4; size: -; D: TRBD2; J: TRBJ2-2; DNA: TGTGCCAGCACCTCTCGACTAGCGGGAGGATCCACCGGGGAGCTGTTTTTT; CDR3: CASTSRLAGGSTGELFF
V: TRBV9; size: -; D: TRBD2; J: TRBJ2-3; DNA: TGTGCCAGCAGCTCTAGCGGGAGTTCCACAGATACGCAGTATTTT; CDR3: CASSSSGSSTDTQYF
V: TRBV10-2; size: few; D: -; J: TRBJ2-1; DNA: TGCGCCAGCAGCGTGATCTACAATGAGCAGTTCTTC; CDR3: CASSVIYNEQFF
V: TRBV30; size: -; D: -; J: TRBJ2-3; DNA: TGTGCCTGGAAATCTACGGGAGTGGAAGATACGCAGTATTTT; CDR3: CAWKSTGVEDTQYF
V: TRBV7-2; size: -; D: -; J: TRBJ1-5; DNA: TGTGCCAGCAGCCCCTATCGTTTGGATCAGCCCCAGCATTTT; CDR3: CASSPYRLDQPQHF
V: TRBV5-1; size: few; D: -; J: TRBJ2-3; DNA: TGCGCCAGCAGCTGGGAGGTGAGGGCCAATACGCAGTATTTT; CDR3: CASSWEVRANTQYF
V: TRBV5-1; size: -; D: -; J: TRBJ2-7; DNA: TGCGCCAGCAAGCGACAGGCGGAAACCTACGAGCAGTACTTC; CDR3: CASKRQAETYEQYF
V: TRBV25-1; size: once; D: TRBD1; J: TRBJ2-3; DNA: TGTGCCAGCAACAGGGGATTGAGCACAGATACGCAGTATTTT; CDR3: CASNRGLSTDTQYF
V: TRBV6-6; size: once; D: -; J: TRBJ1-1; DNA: TGTGCCAGCAGTTTTCAGGGGAACACTGAAGCTTTTTTT; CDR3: CASSFQGNTEAFF
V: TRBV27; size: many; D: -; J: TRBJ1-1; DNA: TGTGCCAGCAGTTTGCGGGTGCTGAACACTGAAGCTTTCTTT; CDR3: CASSLRVLNTEAFF